The 24 T cell receptor beta chains in this list originate from one sample, sequenced in a study of blood T cell repertoires in COVID-19. The assay was immunoSEQ multiplex PCR, and TCRdb's table has in-frame clones only and misses some. Among approximately 380,000 clones listed, roughly nine tenths were seen once. Sequenced input: PBMCs or T cells enriched from blood (not recorded which). The receptors derive from a woman aged 40-49 years who had been exposed to COVID-19.

The chain uses TRBV3-1 (or the pseudogene TRBV3-2) and TRBJ1-1; D not resolved. Trimming stripped 2 bases from V and 10 bases from J, with 8 bases between. The germline V gene has CDR1 LGHDT and CDR2 YNNKEL (reference sequence). CDR3 length: 11 amino acids. This CDR3 is CASSQSGRAFF. CDR3 DNA sequence: TGTGCCAGCAGCCAAAGCGGCAGAGCTTTCTTT.

This clone was recorded once. The chain is built from TRBV12-3 or TRBV12-4 and TRBJ2-5, with a weak D call TRBD1 (6 bases). The CDR3 is made up of 11 amino acids. V shed 7 bases and J shed 13 bases, with 16 bases lying between them. The CDR3: CASMRRGWRYF. The CDR3 nucleotides read TGTGCCAGCATGCGCAGGGGATGGCGGTACTTC.

V and J are TRBV7-6 and TRBJ2-7; 11 positions match TRBD2. Germline V lookup: CDR1 SGHVS, CDR2 FNYEAQ. The CDR3 length is 19 residues. J was trimmed by 7 bases and V by 1 base; bases with no gene match: 18. CDR3 region: CASSLVGWELAGGPVEQYF. CDR3 sequence (DNA): TGTGCCAGCAGCTTAGTAGGTTGGGAGCTAGCGGGAGGTCCGGTTGAGCAGTACTTC.

The gene calls are TRBV30 and TRBJ1-2, with TRBD1 as a possible D gene (5 bases). Germline lookup yields CDR1 GTSNPN and CDR2 SVGIG (reference sequence). The ends were cut back, 0 bases at V and 4 bases at J, with 18 bases in the middle. The CDR3 spans 16 residues. The CDR3, as DNA: TGTGCCTGGAGTGTATCGGGGGTGAATCGCGCCTATGGCTACACCTTC. Translating gives CAWSVSGVNRAYGYTF.

The chain carries TRBV11-3 and TRBJ2-5, with 8 bases identical to TRBD1. Losses at the gene ends were 8 bases for V and 3 bases for J; bases not matched to a gene: 5. The germline gives CDR1 SGHNT, CDR2 YENEEA. This CDR3 contains 13 residues. The CDR3 spells CASVSGGEETQYF. The CDR3 DNA reads TGTGCCAGCGTATCAGGGGGCGAAGAGACCCAGTACTTC.

The chain joins TRBV6-1 to TRBJ1-5, with D unresolved. Trimming left V 2 bases short and J 0 bases short, with 5 bases between. CDR3 length: 14 amino acids. Germline CDR1 and CDR2: MNHNS and SASEGT. The CDR3 nucleotides are TGTGCCAGCAGTGAACAGGATAGCAATCAGCCCCAGCATTTT. As protein: CASSEQDSNQPQHF.

The gene calls are TRBV6-5 and TRBJ2-7, with 10 bases matching TRBD1. CDR1 MNHEY and CDR2 SVGAGI come from the germline V gene. V lost 1 base to trimming and J lost 6 bases; unmatched junction nucleotides: 3. This CDR3 spans 14 amino acids. CDR3 loop: CASSYLGQGGEQYF. The CDR3, as DNA: TGTGCCAGCAGTTACTTAGGACAGGGGGGCGAGCAGTACTTC.

This rearrangement joins TRBV9 to TRBJ1-5, with 11 bases aligning to TRBD1. The CDR3 runs to 16 residues. The germline gives CDR1 SGDLS, CDR2 YYNGEE. V was pared by 3 bases and J by 5 bases, with 7 bases of the junction left unmatched. CDR3: CASSATPGQGDQPQHF. The CDR3 region has the DNA TGTGCCAGCAGCGCAACCCCGGGACAGGGGGATCAGCCCCAGCATTTT.

This chain uses TRBV6-6 with TRBJ1-2; 8 bases are shared with TRBD1. With V trimmed by 2 bases and J by 3 bases, 8 bases remained unmatched. Per the germline V gene, CDR1 is MNHNY and CDR2 is SVGAGI (reference sequence). This CDR3 has 16 amino acids. The CDR3 DNA is TGTGCCAGCAGTTACCTCCTGACAGGGGTGGACTATGGCTACACCTTC. This codes for CASSYLLTGVDYGYTF.

This clone was detected only once. The V gene is TRBV24-1, the J gene TRBJ2-3; the D is unclear. Germline V gene lookup returns CDR1 KGHDR and CDR2 SFDVKD. Trimming pared 9 bases from V and 5 bases from J, leaving 23 bases between. This CDR3 has 16 residues. DNA of the CDR3: TGTGCCACCCCCACCCATTATAACTTGACTCAAGATACGCAGTATTTT. Translation gives CATPTHYNLTQDTQYF.

V gene TRBV19 combines with J gene TRBJ2-7; TRBD2 agrees at 9 bases. Trimming removed 2 bases from V and 1 base from J; junction bases left unmatched: 3. The CDR3 covers 15 residues. Per germline, CDR1 LNHDA and CDR2 SQIVND (reference sequence). CDR3: CASSISSGGSYEQYF. CDR3 nucleotides: TGTGCCAGTAGTATAAGTAGCGGGGGATCCTACGAGCAGTACTTC. The variable domain in full, with the rest retrieved from reference TRBV19 and TRBJ2-7, is DGGITQSPKYLFRKEGQNVTLSCEQNLNHDAMYWYRQDPGQGLRLIYYSQIVNDFQKGDIAEGYSVSREKKESFPLTVTSAQKNPTAFYLCASSISSGGSYEQYFGPGTRLTVT.

The genes are TRBV30 and TRBJ1-4; D might be TRBD1 (6 bases). The germline V and J ends were trimmed by 4 bases and 10 bases, with 13 bases remaining between them. The CDR3 has 12 residues. Germline V gives CDR1 GTSNPN, CDR2 SVGIG (reference sequence). The CDR3 loop reads CAWTGTPGKLFF. CDR3 in DNA: TGTGCCTGGACCGGGACACCGGGAAAACTGTTTTTT.

The chain carries TRBV5-1 and TRBJ2-1; D gene ambiguous. This CDR3 has 15 residues. CDR1 is SGHRS, CDR2 YFSETQ, per germline. Trimming took off 2 bases at V and 2 bases at J, with 11 bases between the two ends. The CDR3 sequence is CASSLRVTTYNEQFF. CDR3 coding DNA: TGCGCCAGCAGCTTACGGGTTACCACCTACAATGAGCAGTTCTTC.

This clone was observed once. The CDR3 DNA follows: TGCGCCAGCAGCCTACAAACGACAGGGGAGGACATTCAGTACTTC. Residues: CASSLQTTGEDIQYF. This chain uses TRBV5-1 with TRBJ2-4; 8 bases map to TRBD1. V was clipped by 4 bases and J by 8 bases; unmatched bases: 11. This CDR3 has 15 amino acids. Germline CDR1 and CDR2: SGHRS and YFSETQ.

The table lists this clone with a few counts. The chain combines TRBV18 with TRBJ1-4; 10 nucleotides line up with TRBD1. There are 21 residues in the CDR3. The V gene end was trimmed by 4 bases and the J gene end by 0 bases; junction bases not matched to a gene: 17. Looked up from germline, CDR1 is KGHSH and CDR2 is LQKENI. CDR3 in amino acids: CASSLDHTPGTGVATNEKLFF. The CDR3 DNA is TGTGCCAGCTCACTAGACCATACACCCGGGACAGGGGTTGCAACTAATGAAAAACTGTTTTTT.

The chain links TRBV27 to TRBJ2-7, with D maybe TRBD2 (5 bases). Germline assignment: CDR1 MNHEY and CDR2 SMNVEV (reference sequence). V lost 3 bases and J lost 7, with 13 bases in between. The CDR3 is made up of 13 amino acids. The CDR3 spells CASSFRGSGEQYF. CDR3 in DNA: TGTGCCAGCAGTTTCCGAGGATCGGGGGAGCAGTACTTC.

This chain connects TRBV19 to TRBJ2-1; the match to TRBD2 covers 9 bases. CDR1 LNHDA and CDR2 SQIVND come from the germline V gene (reference sequence). The CDR3 covers 15 residues. Trimming cost V 8 bases and J 0 bases; bases outside gene matches: 5. CDR3 DNA sequence: TGTGCCAGTGGAAATAGCGGGGGCTCCTACAATGAGCAGTTCTTC. Translating gives CASGNSGGSYNEQFF.

Remarks on this clone: The identical CDR3 is also encoded by other nucleotide sequences in the sample. The chain recombines TRBV14 with TRBJ2-2; D possibly corresponds to TRBD1 (6 bases). There are 14 residues in the CDR3. Between the trimmed V and J ends, which lost 1 base and 5 bases, there was a span of 8 bases. From germline, CDR1 is SGHDN and CDR2 FVKESK. The CDR3 is CASSQVQGTGELFF. The CDR3 nucleotides are TGTGCCAGCAGCCAAGTCCAGGGGACCGGGGAGCTGTTTTTT.

The rearrangement links TRBV19 to TRBJ1-2; D is unresolved. V gave up 1 base and J gave up 2 bases, with 11 bases separating them. The CDR3 has 15 residues. Germline CDR1 LNHDA, CDR2 SQIVND (reference sequence). CDR3 sequence (DNA): TGTGCCAGTAGTATAGGCGGCGGTGGGAACTATGGCTACACCTTC. It translates to CASSIGGGGNYGYTF.

The CDR3 region has the DNA TGCAGCGTTGAAGGGACAGGGGTCTACGAGCAGTACTTC. Its protein is CSVEGTGVYEQYF. The chain carries TRBV29-1 and TRBJ2-7; 9 bases are shared with TRBD1. Unmatched junction bases numbered 1, after V lost 1 base and J lost 3 bases. The CDR3 runs to 13 residues. CDR1 and CDR2 (germline): SQVTM, ANQGSEA.

The chain employs TRBV6-5 and TRBJ2-7; no clear D gene. Germline CDR1 and CDR2: MNHEY and SVGAGI. The CDR3 loop spans 13 amino acids. V was clipped by 0 bases and J by 5 bases, with 8 bases between them. In DNA form, the CDR3 reads TGTGCCAGCAGTTACTCGAGGTTTGACGAGCAGTACTTC. Protein sequence: CASSYSRFDEQYF.

This clone appeared once. V is TRBV3-1 (or the pseudogene TRBV3-2) and J is TRBJ2-2, with D perhaps matching TRBD2 (6 bases). This CDR3 contains 16 residues. V was shortened by 2 bases and J by 3 bases, with 13 bases between the two germline ends. Germline V gene data show CDR1 as LGHDT and CDR2 as YNNKEL (reference sequence). The CDR3 nucleotides read TGTGCCAGCAGCCAATTGCCCGGGAGAGACACCGGGGAGCTGTTTTTT. Translation: CASSQLPGRDTGELFF.

The chain is built from TRBV4-3 and TRBJ2-7, with D perhaps matching TRBD1 (6 bases). V lost 3 bases and J lost 5, with 17 bases in between. This CDR3 has 15 residues. Germline V gives CDR1 LGHNA, CDR2 YSLEER. The CDR3 loop reads CASSHYREIDNEQYF. DNA for the CDR3: TGCGCCAGCAGCCACTACAGGGAGATAGACAACGAGCAGTACTTC.

This clone was seen just once. V gene TRBV30 combines with J gene TRBJ1-1; D unresolved. The CDR3 is 14 amino acids. V was cut by 1 base and J by 0 bases, with 9 bases left in between. Germline lookup yields CDR1 GTSNPN and CDR2 SVGIG (reference sequence). CDR3 sequence reads: CAWSGHVLNTEAFF. The DNA of the CDR3 is TGTGCCTGGAGTGGGCACGTCCTGAACACTGAAGCTTTCTTT.